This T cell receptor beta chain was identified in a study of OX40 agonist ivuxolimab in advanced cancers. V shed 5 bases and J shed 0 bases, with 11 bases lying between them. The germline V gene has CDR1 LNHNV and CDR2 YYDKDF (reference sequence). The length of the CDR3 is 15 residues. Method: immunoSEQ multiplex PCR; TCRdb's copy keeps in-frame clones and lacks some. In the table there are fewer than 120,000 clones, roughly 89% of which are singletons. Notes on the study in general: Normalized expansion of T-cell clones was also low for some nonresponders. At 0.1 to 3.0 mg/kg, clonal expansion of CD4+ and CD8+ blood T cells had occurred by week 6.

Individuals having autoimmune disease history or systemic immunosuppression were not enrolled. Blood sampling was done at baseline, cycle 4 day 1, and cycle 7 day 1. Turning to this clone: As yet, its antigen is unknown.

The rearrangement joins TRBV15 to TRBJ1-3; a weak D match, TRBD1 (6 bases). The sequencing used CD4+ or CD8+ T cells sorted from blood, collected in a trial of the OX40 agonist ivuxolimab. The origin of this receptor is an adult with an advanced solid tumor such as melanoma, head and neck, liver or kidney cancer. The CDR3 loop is CATSPRGVSGNTIYF. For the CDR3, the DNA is TGTGCCACCAGCCCGAGGGGGGTCTCTGGAAACACCATATATTTT. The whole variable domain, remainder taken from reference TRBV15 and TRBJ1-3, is DAMVIQNPRYQVTQFGKPVTLSCSQTLNHNVMYWYQQKSSQAPKLLFHYYDKDFNNEADTPDNFQSRRPNTSFCFLDIRSPGLGDTAMYLCATSPRGVSGNTIYFGEGSWLTVV.